These 8 T cell receptor beta chains share one sample of origin, sequenced in a study of blood T cell repertoires in COVID-19. Produced via immunoSEQ multiplex PCR; TCRdb's table is partial and in-frame only. The data contain about half a million clones, 75% to 90% of them singletons. Sequenced input: PBMCs or T cells enriched from blood (not recorded which). These receptors were taken from a woman aged 55-69 years who had recovered from COVID-19.

This chain uses TRBV7-9 with TRBJ2-7; 7 positions agree with TRBD2. Germline V gene data show CDR1 as SEHNR and CDR2 as FQNEAQ (reference sequence). V dropped 3 bases and J dropped 7; count of bases not matched to a gene: 9. The CDR3 is 14 residues long. CDR3 nucleotide sequence: TGTGCCAGCAGCTTGGAGCGGGACGCTAAGGAGCAGTACTTC. Its protein product is CASSLERDAKEQYF.

The chain has TRBV29-1 and TRBJ1-1; TRBD1 agrees at 8 bases. This CDR3 comprises 15 residues. Losses at the gene ends were 8 bases for V and 3 bases for J; bases not matched to a gene: 14. Germline-derived CDR1 and CDR2 are SQVTM and ANQGSEA. In DNA, the CDR3 is TGCAGCACGTGGACGGGACAGGCCGGGGACACTGAAGCTTTCTTT. Its protein is CSTWTGQAGDTEAFF.

The genes are TRBV24-1 and TRBJ2-7; possible D gene TRBD1, 5 bases. The CDR3 spans 17 residues. Trimming removed 4 bases at V and 5 bases at J, with 23 bases between. Per germline, CDR1 KGHDR and CDR2 SFDVKD. DNA for the CDR3: TGTGCCACCAGTGACGGCCGCAATGCAGGGTTCACCGACGAGCAGTACGTC. This translates into CATSDGRNAGFTDEQYV.

This chain links TRBV27 with TRBJ1-2, with D perhaps TRBD1 (6 bases). Germline V gene lookup returns CDR1 MNHEY and CDR2 SMNVEV (reference sequence). V was pared by 5 bases and J by 7 bases, with 17 bases between. This CDR3 is 14 amino acids long. The CDR3 DNA is TGTGCCAGCAGTCTTGATGGGGGGGGCTTTGGCTACACCTTC. Translating gives CASSLDGGGFGYTF.

The chain recombines TRBV29-1 with TRBJ2-5; 7 bases fit TRBD1. After removal of 4 bases from V and 4 bases from J, the junction contained 3 bases not matched to a gene. The CDR3 contains 12 residues. Per the germline V gene, CDR1 is SQVTM and CDR2 is ANQGSEA. CDR3 loop: CSVGTGGETQYF. CDR3 bases: TGCAGCGTTGGGACAGGAGGAGAGACCCAGTACTTC.

This clone was observed once. The CDR3 here is CAWSEPGQSSYEQYF. CDR3 sequence (DNA): TGTGCCTGGAGTGAACCGGGACAAAGCTCCTACGAGCAGTACTTC. The V and J genes are TRBV30 and TRBJ2-7; possible D gene TRBD1, 6 bases. Germline V gives CDR1 GTSNPN, CDR2 SVGIG (reference sequence). Trimming took off 1 base at V and 0 bases at J, with 13 bases between the two ends. CDR3 size: 15 residues.

CDR3 nucleotides: TGCAGTGCTAACGGGAACACTGAAGCTTTCTTT. Translating it yields CSANGNTEAFF. J is TRBJ1-1 and V is TRBV20-1; D is undetermined. Germline V CDR1 and CDR2: DFQATT, SNEGSKA (reference sequence). The CDR3 length is 11 residues. V shed 4 bases and J shed 1 base, with 4 bases lying between them.

The rearrangement uses TRBV27 and TRBJ2-7; D may be TRBD1 (5 bases). V was trimmed by 3 bases and J by 3 bases, leaving 12 bases between them. This CDR3 region has 14 residues. CDR1 and CDR2 (germline): MNHEY, SMNVEV (reference sequence). CDR3 sequence (DNA): TGTGCCAGCAGTTTGTCCAGGGCATACTACGAGCAGTACTTC. It encodes CASSLSRAYYEQYF.